These T cell receptor beta chains were read from a single sample in a study of blood T cells in healthy people across ages. Each CDR3 protein gets one entry after TCRdb re-called the 5' RACE reads with MiXCR. This table holds approximately 800,000 distinct CDR3 sequences, around half found once. Sequences were obtained from blood. The receptor source for this set is a man aged 80 or over in good health. Both conserved end residues are part of each CDR3. The D gene is left open where the match is weak. Clone size, where shown, is once, few, many, or a class for clones that have expanded.

D gene | clone size | J gene | V gene | CDR3 protein | CDR3 DNA
NA | few | TRBJ2-1 | TRBV11-1 | CASSYSGEQFF | TGTGCCAGCAGCTACTCCGGTGAGCAGTTCTTC
NA | few | TRBJ1-1 | TRBV20-1 | CSARDAGLNTEAFF | TGCAGTGCTAGAGATGCAGGGTTGAACACTGAAGCTTTCTTT
NA | NA | TRBJ1-4 | TRBV5-1 | CASRDRQTEKLFF | TGCGCCAGCAGAGACCGACAGACGGAAAAACTGTTTTTT
NA | few | TRBJ2-1 | TRBV24-1 | CATSDPTPTDTHNEQFF | TGTGCCACCAGTGATCCAACCCCTACCGACACACACAATGAGCAGTTCTTC
TRBD1 | many | TRBJ2-4 | TRBV7-3 | CASSLGPGTGAKNIQYF | TGTGCCAGCAGCTTAGGGCCCGGGACAGGAGCCAAAAACATTCAGTACTTC
NA | many | TRBJ2-1 | TRBV20-1 | CSARVTGGRVNEQFF | TGCAGTGCTCGGGTAACAGGTGGAAGGGTCAATGAGCAGTTCTTC
TRBD2 | NA | TRBJ2-3 | TRBV5-1 | CASSLLAGYSDTQYF | TGCGCCAGCAGCTTGCTAGCGGGGTATTCAGATACGCAGTATTTT
NA | NA | TRBJ2-7 | TRBV27 | CASRPVVGSTYEQYF | TGTGCCAGCAGGCCCGTGGTCGGCAGTACCTACGAGCAGTACTTC
NA | NA | TRBJ2-3 | TRBV13 | CASSLRISTDTQYF | TGTGCCAGCAGTTTGAGGATCAGCACAGATACGCAGTATTTT
TRBD1 | NA | TRBJ2-5 | TRBV2 | CASSAQGVQETQYF | TGTGCCAGCAGTGCCCAGGGGGTACAAGAGACCCAGTACTTC
TRBD1 | NA | TRBJ1-2 | TRBV28 | CASSLSPRSGTEREGGYTF | TGTGCCAGCAGTTTATCTCCCCGTTCCGGGACAGAGAGAGAGGGTGGCTACACCTTC
NA | few | TRBJ2-7 | TRBV20-1 | CSAERSSYEQYF | TGCAGTGCGGAGCGGAGTTCCTACGAGCAGTACTTC
NA | NA | TRBJ1-1 | TRBV10-3 | CAISESRRQVNTEAFF | TGTGCCATCAGTGAGTCTCGGAGACAGGTGAACACTGAAGCTTTCTTT
NA | NA | TRBJ2-4 | TRBV7-8 | CASSPMPGSDEQYF | TGTGCCAGCAGCCCCATGCCGGGAAGCGATGAGCAGTACTTC
NA | NA | TRBJ1-2 | TRBV5-5 | CASSLDGGAYYGYTF | TGTGCCAGCAGCTTGGACGGGGGCGCCTACTATGGCTACACCTTC
TRBD1 | NA | TRBJ1-6 | TRBV2 | CASRGQGWASPLHF | TGTGCCAGCAGAGGACAGGGATGGGCTTCACCCCTCCACTTT
NA | few | TRBJ2-3 | TRBV7-2 | CASSPSPRLGTDTQYF | TGTGCCAGCAGCCCCTCCCCCCGGCTTGGCACAGATACGCAGTATTTT
NA | NA | TRBJ1-5 | TRBV18 | CASSPSRVGQPQHF | TGTGCCAGCTCACCGAGCAGGGTCGGTCAGCCCCAGCATTTT
NA | few | TRBJ2-5 | TRBV3-1 | CASSHRRETQYF | TGTGCCAGCAGCCATCGTAGAGAGACCCAGTACTTC
NA | few | TRBJ2-5 | TRBV6-5 | CASRFWTVRQYF | TGTGCCAGCAGGTTCTGGACAGTACGGCAGTACTTC
NA | few | TRBJ2-3 | TRBV3-1 | CASSQDLGVGTDTQYF | TGTGCCAGCAGCCAAGACCTCGGGGTTGGCACAGATACGCAGTATTTT
NA | NA | TRBJ2-1 | TRBV5-1 | CASSLDRAYNEQFF | TGCGCCAGCAGCTTGGACAGGGCATACAATGAGCAGTTCTTC
NA | NA | TRBJ1-1 | TRBV4-2 | CASSYWAGTEAFF | TGTGCCAGCAGCTATTGGGCCGGCACTGAAGCTTTCTTT
TRBD2 | NA | TRBJ2-7 | TRBV3-1 | CASSAAAGRSEQYF | TGTGCCAGCAGCGCCGCAGCGGGACGAAGCGAGCAGTACTTC
TRBD2 | NA | TRBJ2-3 | TRBV11-2 | CASSRQKRAGGPWDTQYF | TGTGCCAGCAGCCGCCAAAAGAGAGCGGGAGGGCCATGGGATACGCAGTATTTT
NA | once | TRBJ1-4 | TRBV4-1 | CASSLDWGATNEKLFF | TGCGCCAGCAGCCTGGACTGGGGGGCAACTAATGAAAAACTGTTTTTT
TRBD2 | few | TRBJ2-1 | TRBV14 | CASSQVLAGSYNEQFF | TGTGCCAGCAGCCAAGTTCTAGCGGGTAGCTACAATGAGCAGTTCTTC
TRBD1 | once | TRBJ2-5 | TRBV2 | CASRQGGNRVGETQYF | TGTGCCAGCAGACAGGGGGGTAACAGGGTCGGAGAGACCCAGTACTTC
TRBD1 | NA | TRBJ2-7 | TRBV7-8 | CASSAGQGPTYEQYF | TGTGCCAGCAGCGCGGGACAGGGGCCCACGTACGAGCAGTACTTC
TRBD1 | NA | TRBJ1-5 | TRBV7-2 | CASSLGTGGRGNQPQHF | TGTGCCAGCAGCCTGGGGACAGGGGGTAGAGGCAATCAGCCCCAGCATTTT
NA | NA | TRBJ1-1 | TRBV28 | CASSATPNTEAFF | TGTGCCAGCAGTGCGACACCGAACACTGAAGCTTTCTTT
NA | few | TRBJ2-3 | TRBV24-1 | CATGGSTDTQYF | TGTGCCACCGGAGGAAGCACAGATACGCAGTATTTT
TRBD2 | NA | TRBJ2-5 | TRBV5-1 | CASSLFLAGRETQYF | TGCGCCAGCAGCCTGTTCCTAGCGGGACGAGAGACCCAGTACTTC
NA | NA | TRBJ1-5 | TRBV7-8 | CASRGEREYQPQHF | TGTGCCAGCAGGGGGGAGAGGGAGTATCAGCCCCAGCATTTT
TRBD2 | NA | TRBJ2-5 | TRBV7-9 | CASSSERGRKTQYF | TGTGCCAGCAGCTCCGAGCGGGGGCGGAAGACCCAGTACTTC
TRBD1 | few | TRBJ2-7 | TRBV7-9 | CASSSDGTGLNEQYF | TGTGCCAGCAGCTCAGACGGGACAGGTCTCAACGAGCAGTACTTC
NA | NA | TRBJ1-2 | TRBV7-9 | CASSLVTGGYTF | TGTGCCAGCAGCTTAGTCACGGGAGGCTACACCTTC
NA | once | TRBJ2-1 | TRBV7-3 | CASSLRGQGSNEQFF | TGTGCCAGCAGCTTACGGGGCCAGGGGAGCAATGAGCAGTTCTTC
NA | NA | TRBJ2-5 | TRBV6-1 | CASSEGGALETQYF | TGTGCCAGCAGTGAAGGGGGAGCCCTGGAGACCCAGTACTTC
TRBD1 | few | TRBJ2-7 | TRBV29-1 | CSVTAGTAGEQYF | TGCAGCGTGACCGCCGGGACAGCAGGCGAGCAGTACTTC